The 6 T cell receptor beta chains in this list originate from one sample, sequenced in a study of blood T cells in healthy people across ages (dated by TCRdb to about 2015). To prepare the library, 5' RACE was applied. The listed sequencing device is Illumina HiSeq 2500. A second PCR of roughly 7 to 11 cycles was performed with a sample-barcoded 5' primer and a J-beta primer mix. Using fastp at Q25 and MiXCR, TCRdb reprocessed the public reads and kept productive beta chains. Every distinct CDR3 protein forms one entry, paired with its most common genes and DNA. Within this sample are 700,000 to 850,000 distinct CDR3 sequences, with roughly 53% of them counted one time only. Of the sample, approximately 40% is held by the ten largest clones. Sequenced sample: blood. These receptors came from a man at least 80 years old in good health.

The chain is built from TRBV2 and TRBJ1-1, with TRBD1 matching over 7 bases. Germline CDR1 is SNHLY and CDR2 is FYNNEI. The trim removed 5 bases at V and 11 bases at J, leaving 5 bases unmatched. The CDR3 totals 11 residues. The CDR3 reads CASSRDRRAFF. DNA of the CDR3: TGTGCCAGCAGTCGGGACAGAAGGGCTTTCTTT.

V is TRBV5-1 and J is TRBJ2-4; D is uncertain. The J call may be mistaken, given a closer DNA end match to TRBJ2-7. The CDR3 is 12 amino acids. Germline lookup yields CDR1 SGHRS and CDR2 YFSETQ. The DNA for the CDR3 is TGCGCCAGCAGTTTGCCGGCAGGCGAGCAGTACTTC. This translates into CASSLPAGEQYF.

The chain links TRBV10-3 to TRBJ1-1; TRBD1 aligns across 8 bases. V shed 10 bases, J shed 4 bases, and the junction held 14 bases outside the gene matches. This CDR3 region has 15 residues. In germline, CDR1 is ENHRY, CDR2 SYGVKD. The CDR3 is CATSQGARVTTEAFF. The CDR3 bases are TGTGCCACCTCCCAGGGGGCGAGAGTTACCACTGAAGCTTTCTTT.

This clonotype was seen only once. One junction end disagrees with the germline gene, perhaps due to a read error. The chain recombines TRBV6-1 with TRBJ2-1; the match to TRBD2 covers 14 bases. This CDR3 is 17 amino acids long. From germline, CDR1 is MNHNS and CDR2 SASEGT. The chain's CDR3 is CASRETSGRVGYNERFF. The DNA for the CDR3 is TGTGCCAGCAGGGAGACTAGCGGGAGGGTGGGCTACAATGAGCGGTTCTTC.

With respect to this clonotype: An end of the junction differs from the germline gene, which may be a read error. The V gene is TRBV10-3, the J gene TRBJ2-4; 10 nucleotides agree with TRBD1. CDR3 length equals 12 residues. Germline-derived CDR1 and CDR2 are ENHRY and SYGVKD. The CDR3 is CAISAGQGIPYF. Here the CDR3 DNA reads TGTGCCATCAGTGCGGGACAGGGGATTCCGTACTTC.

This clonotype was counted a few times. V is TRBV10-3 and J is TRBJ2-7; 11 bases agree with TRBD2. Trimming cost V 4 bases and J 6 bases; bases outside gene matches: 5. Germline V gene sequence: CDR1 ENHRY, CDR2 SYGVKD. This CDR3 region has 14 residues. CDR3 protein: CAISVASGGREQYF. The CDR3 nucleotides read TGTGCCATCAGTGTGGCTAGCGGGGGGCGCGAGCAGTACTTC.